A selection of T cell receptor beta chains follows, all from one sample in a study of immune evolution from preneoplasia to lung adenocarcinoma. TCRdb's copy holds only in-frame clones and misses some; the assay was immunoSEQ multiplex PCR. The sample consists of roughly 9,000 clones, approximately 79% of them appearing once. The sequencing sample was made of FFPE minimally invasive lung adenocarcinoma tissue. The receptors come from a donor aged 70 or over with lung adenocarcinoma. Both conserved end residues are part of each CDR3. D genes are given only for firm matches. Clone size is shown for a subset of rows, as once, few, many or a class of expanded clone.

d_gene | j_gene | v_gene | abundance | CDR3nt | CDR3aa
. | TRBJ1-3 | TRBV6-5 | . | TGTGCCAGCAGGAACGGGGACAATTTT | CASRNGDNF
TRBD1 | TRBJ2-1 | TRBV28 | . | TGTGCCAGCAGTACCCCTGGACAGGGTTCCTACAATGAGCAGTTCTTC | CASSTPGQGSYNEQFF
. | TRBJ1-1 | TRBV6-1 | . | TGTGCCAGCAGTCCGAAGACAGGAGGGAACACTGAAGCTTTCTTT | CASSPKTGGNTEAFF
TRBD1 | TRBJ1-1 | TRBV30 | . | TGTGCCTGGAGTCTATGGCAGGGGGCGAAAGGCACTGAAGCTTTCTTT | CAWSLWQGAKGTEAFF
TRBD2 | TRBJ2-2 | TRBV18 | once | TGTGCCAGCTCACCACCGGGAGGGCCAATCACCGGGGAGCTGTTTTTT | CASSPPGGPITGELFF
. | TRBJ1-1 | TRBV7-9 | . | TGTGCCAGCAGCCTATACGCGGGGACTGAAGCTTTCTTT | CASSLYAGTEAFF
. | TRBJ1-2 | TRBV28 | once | TGTGCCAGCAGTTTTTCAGGGATGGGCTACACCTTC | CASSFSGMGYTF
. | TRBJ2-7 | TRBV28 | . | TGTGCCAGCAGCCTGATCCCGGTAGGCTACGAGCAGTACTTC | CASSLIPVGYEQYF
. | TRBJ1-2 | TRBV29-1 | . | TGCAGCGTTGATGGGCGGAACTATGGCTACACCTTC | CSVDGRNYGYTF
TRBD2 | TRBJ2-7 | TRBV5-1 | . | TGCGCCAGCAGCGCGCTAGCGGGAGCTCGGTACGAGCAGTACTTC | CASSALAGARYEQYF
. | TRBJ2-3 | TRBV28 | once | TGTGCCAGCAGTTTAGGCAAGCATCGGGCAGATACGCAGTATTTT | CASSLGKHRADTQYF
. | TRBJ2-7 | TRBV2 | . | TGTGCCAGCAGTGTTTACCCCATCTCCTACGAGCAGTACTTC | CASSVYPISYEQYF
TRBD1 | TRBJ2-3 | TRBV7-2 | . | TGTGCCAGCAGCAGACAGGGCAACACAGATACGCAGTATTTT | CASSRQGNTDTQYF
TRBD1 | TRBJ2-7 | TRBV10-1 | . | TGCGCCAGCAGTGCCCGAAGAGGACAGGTCCCCGACTCCTACGAGCAGTACTTC | CASSARRGQVPDSYEQYF
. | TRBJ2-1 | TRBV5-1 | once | TGCGCCAGCAGCTTCGCCTGGGACAATGAGCAGTTCTTC | CASSFAWDNEQFF
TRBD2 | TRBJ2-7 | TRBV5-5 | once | TGTGCCAGCAGCTTGGGACTAGCGAGCTCCTACGAGCAGTACTTC | CASSLGLASSYEQYF
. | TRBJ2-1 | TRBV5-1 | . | TGCGCCAGCAGCCCTGACCTATTTGGGGGTCTTCTTAATGAGCAGTTCTTC | CASSPDLFGGLLNEQFF
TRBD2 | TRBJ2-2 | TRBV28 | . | TGTGCCAGCAGTCGGACTAGCCGAAACACCGGGGAGCTGTTTTTT | CASSRTSRNTGELFF
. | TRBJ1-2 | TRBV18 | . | TGTGCCAGCTCACCACCGATGACAGCGTCGGGCTATGGCTACACCTTC | CASSPPMTASGYGYTF
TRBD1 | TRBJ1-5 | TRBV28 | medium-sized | TGTGCCAGCAGTTTGCCAGGGGGGAATCAGCCCCAGCATTTT | CASSLPGGNQPQHF
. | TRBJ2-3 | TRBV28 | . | TGTGCCAGCAGTCCCGAAGACAGGAACTTTATCCAAAATAGCACAGATACGCAGTATTTT | CASSPEDRNFIQNSTDTQYF
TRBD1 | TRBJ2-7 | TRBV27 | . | TGTGCCAGCAGGGACAGGGGGACCTTCTACGAGCAGTACTTC | CASRDRGTFYEQYF
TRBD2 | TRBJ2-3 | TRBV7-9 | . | TGTGCCAGCAGCTTTAGGTCCCTAGCGGGAGGGCCGGGGACAGATACGCAGTATTTT | CASSFRSLAGGPGTDTQYF
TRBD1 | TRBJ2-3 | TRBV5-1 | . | TGCGCCAGCAGCCCCGGACAGGGAACAGATACGCAGTATTTT | CASSPGQGTDTQYF
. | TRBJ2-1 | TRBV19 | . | TGTGCCAGTAGTATTACAGGGAATAATGAGCAGTTCTTC | CASSITGNNEQFF
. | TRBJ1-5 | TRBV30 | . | TGTGCCTGGAGCAGGGGTAGCAATCAGCCCCAGCATTTT | CAWSRGSNQPQHF
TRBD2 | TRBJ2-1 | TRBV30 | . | TGTGCCTGGAGTTATGGCGGGAGTTCCTCCTACAATGAGCAGTTCTTC | CAWSYGGSSSYNEQFF
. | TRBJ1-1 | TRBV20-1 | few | TGCAGTGCTAGTGGTAACACTGAAGCTTTCTTT | CSASGNTEAFF
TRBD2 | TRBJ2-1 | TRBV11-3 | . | TGTGCCAGCAGCTCAGGGGGGGGTGGTCTAGCGGGAGGTGAGCAGTTCTTC | CASSSGGGGLAGGEQFF
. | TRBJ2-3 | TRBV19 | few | TGTGCCAGTACCGACTCGATGGGGGGCACAGATACGCAGTATTTT | CASTDSMGGTDTQYF
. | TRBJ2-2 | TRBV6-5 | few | TGTGCCAGCAGTTACTACCCCCCCACCGGGGAGCTGTTTTTT | CASSYYPPTGELFF
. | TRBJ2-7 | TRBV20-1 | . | TGCAGTGCTGCGCGGTTCGGGGAGACGTACTTC | CSAARFGETYF
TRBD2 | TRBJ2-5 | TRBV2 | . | TGTGCCAGCAGCGGACCCGGGGGAGGGGAGACCCAGTACTTC | CASSGPGGGETQYF
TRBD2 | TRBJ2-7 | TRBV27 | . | TGTGCCAGCAGTTTAGTTAGCGGGAGCGGGTACGAGCAGTACTTC | CASSLVSGSGYEQYF
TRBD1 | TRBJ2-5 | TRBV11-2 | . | TGTGCCAGCAGTTCTCCCGGGACAGGGGGCGGGTGGGGCCAGTACTTC | CASSSPGTGGGWGQYF
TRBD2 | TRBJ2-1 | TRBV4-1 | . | TGCGCCAGCAGCCAAAGACCCACTAGCGGGAGTAGGGATGAGCAGTTCTTC | CASSQRPTSGSRDEQFF
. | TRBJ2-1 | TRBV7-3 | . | TGTGCCAGCAGCTTACGTTCGGGTGCAGGTCTAACAGGGCCCCACAATGAGCAGTTCTTC | CASSLRSGAGLTGPHNEQFF
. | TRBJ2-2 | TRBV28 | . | TGTGCCAGCATCCAAAATACGGCGGGACAACCTCGAGGCACCGGGGAGCTGTTTTTT | CASIQNTAGQPRGTGELFF
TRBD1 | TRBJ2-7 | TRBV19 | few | TGTGCCAGTAGCCGAGGACAGGGGGCGTCCTACGAGCAGTACTTC | CASSRGQGASYEQYF
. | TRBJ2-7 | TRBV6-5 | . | TGTGCCAGCAGTTACTCTCGATCGGGGAGCTACGAGCAGTACTTC | CASSYSRSGSYEQYF